This T cell receptor (beta chain) derives from a study of identical twins. Looked up from germline, CDR1 is DFQATT and CDR2 is SNEGSKA (reference sequence). V dropped 6 bases and J dropped 6; count of bases not matched to a gene: 4. This CDR3 is 12 amino acids long. Template switching supplied a universal primer site; unique molecular identifiers were carried on the cDNA. TCRdb re-called the 5' RACE reads with MiXCR, one entry per CDR3 protein. The sample lists some 560,000 distinct CDR3 sequences, 9% to 10% occurring once. These data were also reused for a study on yellow fever vaccine responses in identical twins.

The V call is TRBV20-1, the J call TRBJ2-1; 8 positions match TRBD1. Sequencing was performed on PBMCs. The receptor comes from a woman aged 18-30 years in good health. CDR3 protein: CSAVDRANEQFF. As DNA, the CDR3 is TGCAGTGCCGTGGACAGGGCCAATGAGCAGTTCTTC.